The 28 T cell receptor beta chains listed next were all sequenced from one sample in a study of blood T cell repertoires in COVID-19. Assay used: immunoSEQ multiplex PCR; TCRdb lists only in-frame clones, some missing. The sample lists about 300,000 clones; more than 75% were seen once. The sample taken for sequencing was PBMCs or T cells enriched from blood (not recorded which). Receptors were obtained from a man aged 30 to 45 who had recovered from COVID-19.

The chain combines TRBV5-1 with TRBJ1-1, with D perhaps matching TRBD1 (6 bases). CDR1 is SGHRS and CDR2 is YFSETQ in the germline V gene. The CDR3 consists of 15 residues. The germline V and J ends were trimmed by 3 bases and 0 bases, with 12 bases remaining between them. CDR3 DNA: TGCGCCAGCAGCTCAAACGCAGGGGTGAACACTGAAGCTTTCTTT. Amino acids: CASSSNAGVNTEAFF. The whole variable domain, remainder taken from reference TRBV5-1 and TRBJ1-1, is KAGVTQTPRYLIKTRGQQVTLSCSPISGHRSVSWYQQTPGQGLQFLFEYFSETQRNKGNFPGRFSGRQFSNSRSEMNVSTLELGDSALYLCASSSNAGVNTEAFFGQGTRLTVV.

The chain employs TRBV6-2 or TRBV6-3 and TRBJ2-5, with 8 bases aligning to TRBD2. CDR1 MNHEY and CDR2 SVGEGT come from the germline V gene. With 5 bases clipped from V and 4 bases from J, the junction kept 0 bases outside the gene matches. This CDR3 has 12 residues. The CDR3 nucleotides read TGTGCCAGCAGTGCGGGAGGAGAGACCCAGTACTTC. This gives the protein CASSAGGETQYF.

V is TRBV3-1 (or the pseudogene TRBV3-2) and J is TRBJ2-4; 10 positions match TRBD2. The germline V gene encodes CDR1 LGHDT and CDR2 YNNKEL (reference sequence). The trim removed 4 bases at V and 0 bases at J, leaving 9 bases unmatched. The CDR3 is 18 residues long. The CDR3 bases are TGTGCCAGCAGCCCTAGAACTAGCGGGGATTTAGCCAAAAACATTCAGTACTTC. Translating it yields CASSPRTSGDLAKNIQYF.

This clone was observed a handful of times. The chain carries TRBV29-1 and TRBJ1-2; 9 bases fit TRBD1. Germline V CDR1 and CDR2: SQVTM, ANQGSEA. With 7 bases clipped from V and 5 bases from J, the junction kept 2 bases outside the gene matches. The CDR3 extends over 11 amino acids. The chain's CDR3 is CSAGTGYGYTF. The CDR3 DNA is TGCAGCGCTGGGACAGGGTATGGCTACACCTTC.

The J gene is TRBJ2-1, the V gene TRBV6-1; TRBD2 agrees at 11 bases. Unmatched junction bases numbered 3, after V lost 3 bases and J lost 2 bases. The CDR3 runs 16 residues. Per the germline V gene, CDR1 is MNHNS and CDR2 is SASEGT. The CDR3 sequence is CASSELAGGPYNEQFF. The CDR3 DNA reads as TGTGCCAGCAGTGAGCTAGCGGGGGGCCCCTACAATGAGCAGTTCTTC.

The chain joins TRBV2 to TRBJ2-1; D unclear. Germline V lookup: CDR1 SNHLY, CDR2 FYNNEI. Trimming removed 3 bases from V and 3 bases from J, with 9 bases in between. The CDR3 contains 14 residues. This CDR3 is CASSESEDYNEQFF. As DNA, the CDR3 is TGTGCCAGCAGTGAGAGCGAAGACTACAATGAGCAGTTCTTC.

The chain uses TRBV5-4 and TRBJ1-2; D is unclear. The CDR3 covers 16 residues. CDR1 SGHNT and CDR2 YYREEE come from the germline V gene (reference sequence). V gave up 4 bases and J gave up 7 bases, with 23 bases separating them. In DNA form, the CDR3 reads TGTGCCAGCAGCCTACCTTCTGGGCAGGCTATAAGTGGCTACACCTTC. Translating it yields CASSLPSGQAISGYTF.

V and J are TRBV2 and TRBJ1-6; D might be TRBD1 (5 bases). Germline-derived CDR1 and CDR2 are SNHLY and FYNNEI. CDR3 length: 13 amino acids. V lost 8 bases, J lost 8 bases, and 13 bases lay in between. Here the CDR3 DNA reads TGTGCCAGCGACGGCCAGGGCTATTCACCCCTCCACTTT. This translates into CASDGQGYSPLHF.

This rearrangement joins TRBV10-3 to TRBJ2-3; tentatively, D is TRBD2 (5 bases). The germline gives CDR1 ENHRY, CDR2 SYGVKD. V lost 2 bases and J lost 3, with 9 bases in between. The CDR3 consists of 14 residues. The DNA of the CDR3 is TGTGCCATCAGTGAGGGGGAGACTACAGATACGCAGTATTTT. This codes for CAISEGETTDTQYF.

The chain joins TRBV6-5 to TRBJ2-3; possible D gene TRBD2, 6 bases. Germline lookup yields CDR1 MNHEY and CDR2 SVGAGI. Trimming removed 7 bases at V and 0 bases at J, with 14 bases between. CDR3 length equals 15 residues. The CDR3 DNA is TGTGCCAGCAACGGAGGGGACTTCAGCACAGATACGCAGTATTTT. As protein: CASNGGDFSTDTQYF.

DNA for the CDR3: TGTGCCAGTAGTCTCGCTAGCGGGAGTACAGATACGCAGTATTTT. Its translation is CASSLASGSTDTQYF. The rearrangement joins TRBV19 to TRBJ2-3; 10 bases match TRBD2. The ends lost 5 bases at V and 3 bases at J; junction bases unmatched: 5. The V gene's germline CDR1 is LNHDA and CDR2 SQIVND (reference sequence). The CDR3 spans 15 residues. Filled out from reference TRBV19 and TRBJ2-3, the complete variable domain reads DGGITQSPKYLFRKEGQNVTLSCEQNLNHDAMYWYRQDPGQGLRLIYYSQIVNDFQKGDIAEGYSVSREKKESFPLTVTSAQKNPTAFYLCASSLASGSTDTQYFGPGTRLTVL.

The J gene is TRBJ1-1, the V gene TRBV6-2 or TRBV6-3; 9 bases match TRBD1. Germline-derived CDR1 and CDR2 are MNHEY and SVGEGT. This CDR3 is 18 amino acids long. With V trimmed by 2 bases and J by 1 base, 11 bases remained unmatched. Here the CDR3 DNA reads TGTGCCAGCAGTTACCGCCTAGGACAGGGGTTTACGAACACTGAAGCTTTCTTT. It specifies CASSYRLGQGFTNTEAFF.

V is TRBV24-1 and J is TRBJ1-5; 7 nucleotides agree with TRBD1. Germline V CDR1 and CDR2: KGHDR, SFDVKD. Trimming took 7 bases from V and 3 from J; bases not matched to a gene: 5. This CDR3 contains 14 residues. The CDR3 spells CATSRQGLNQPQHF. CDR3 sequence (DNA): TGTGCCACCAGCCGACAGGGCCTCAATCAGCCCCAGCATTTT.

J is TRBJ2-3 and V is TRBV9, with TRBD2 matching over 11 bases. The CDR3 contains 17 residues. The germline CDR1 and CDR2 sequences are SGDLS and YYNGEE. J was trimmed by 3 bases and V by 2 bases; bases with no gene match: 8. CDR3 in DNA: TGTGCCAGCAGCGTCCCCCCTCTAGCGGGGGGTACAGATACGCAGTATTTT. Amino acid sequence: CASSVPPLAGGTDTQYF.

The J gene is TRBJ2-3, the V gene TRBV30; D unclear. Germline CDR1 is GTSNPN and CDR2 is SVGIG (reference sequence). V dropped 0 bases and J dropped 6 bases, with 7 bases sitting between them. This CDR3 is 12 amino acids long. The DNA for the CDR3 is TGTGCCTGGAGTGTTACGAGGGATACGCAGTATTTT. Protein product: CAWSVTRDTQYF.

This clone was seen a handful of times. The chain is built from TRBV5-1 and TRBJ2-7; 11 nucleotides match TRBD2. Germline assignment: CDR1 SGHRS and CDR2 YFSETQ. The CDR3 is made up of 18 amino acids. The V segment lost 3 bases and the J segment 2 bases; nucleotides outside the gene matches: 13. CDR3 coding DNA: TGCGCCAGCAGCTCAATCAACCCGGGACTAGCGGAGCCCTACGAGCAGTACTTC. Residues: CASSSINPGLAEPYEQYF.

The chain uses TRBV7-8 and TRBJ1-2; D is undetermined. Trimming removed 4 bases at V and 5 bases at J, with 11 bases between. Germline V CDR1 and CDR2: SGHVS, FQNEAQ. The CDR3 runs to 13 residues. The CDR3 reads CASSSGFGYGYTF. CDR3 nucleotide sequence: TGTGCCAGCAGCTCGGGGTTCGGATATGGCTACACCTTC.

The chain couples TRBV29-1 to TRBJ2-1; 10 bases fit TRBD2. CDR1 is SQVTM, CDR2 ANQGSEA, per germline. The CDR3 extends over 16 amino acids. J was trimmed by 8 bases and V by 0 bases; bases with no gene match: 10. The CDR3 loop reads CSVEDQGTSGTYEQFF. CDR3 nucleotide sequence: TGCAGCGTTGAAGATCAAGGAACTAGCGGGACGTATGAGCAGTTCTTC.

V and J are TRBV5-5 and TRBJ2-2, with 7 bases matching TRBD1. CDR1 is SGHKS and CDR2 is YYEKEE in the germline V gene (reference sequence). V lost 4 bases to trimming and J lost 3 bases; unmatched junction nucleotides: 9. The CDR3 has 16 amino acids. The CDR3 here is CASSHLGTAHTGELFF. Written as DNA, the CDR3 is TGTGCCAGCAGCCACCTCGGGACAGCTCACACCGGGGAGCTGTTTTTT.

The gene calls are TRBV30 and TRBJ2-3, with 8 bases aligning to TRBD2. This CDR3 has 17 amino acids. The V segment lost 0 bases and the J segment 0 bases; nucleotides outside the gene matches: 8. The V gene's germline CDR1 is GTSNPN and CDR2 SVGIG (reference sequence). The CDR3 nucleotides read TGTGCCTGGAGTGTATCGAAGAGACTAGCGAGCACAGATACGCAGTATTTT. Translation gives CAWSVSKRLASTDTQYF. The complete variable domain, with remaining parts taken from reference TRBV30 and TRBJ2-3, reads SQTIHQWPATLVQPVGSPLSLECTVEGTSNPNLYWYRQAAGRGLQLLFYSVGIGQISSEVPQNLSASRPQDRQFILSSKKLLLSDSGFYLCAWSVSKRLASTDTQYFGPGTRLTVL.

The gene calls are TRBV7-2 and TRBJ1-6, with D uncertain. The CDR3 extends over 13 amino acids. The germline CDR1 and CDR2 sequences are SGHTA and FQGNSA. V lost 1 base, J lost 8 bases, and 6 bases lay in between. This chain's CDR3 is CASSLVSYSPLHF. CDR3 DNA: TGTGCCAGCAGCTTAGTGTCATATTCACCCCTCCACTTT.

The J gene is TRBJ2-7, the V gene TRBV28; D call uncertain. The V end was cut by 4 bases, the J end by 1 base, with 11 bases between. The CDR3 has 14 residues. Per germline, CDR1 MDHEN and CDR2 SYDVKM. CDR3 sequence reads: CASSSPGFSYEQYF. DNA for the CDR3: TGTGCCAGCAGTTCGCCGGGTTTTTCCTACGAGCAGTACTTC.

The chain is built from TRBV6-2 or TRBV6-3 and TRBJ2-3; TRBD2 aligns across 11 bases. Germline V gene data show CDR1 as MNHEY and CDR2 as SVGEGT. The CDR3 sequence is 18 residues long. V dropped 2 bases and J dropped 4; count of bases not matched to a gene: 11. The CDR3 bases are TGTGCCAGCAGTTACGGAAACTTAGCGGGAGGGCCAGCAGATACGCAGTATTTT. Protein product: CASSYGNLAGGPADTQYF.

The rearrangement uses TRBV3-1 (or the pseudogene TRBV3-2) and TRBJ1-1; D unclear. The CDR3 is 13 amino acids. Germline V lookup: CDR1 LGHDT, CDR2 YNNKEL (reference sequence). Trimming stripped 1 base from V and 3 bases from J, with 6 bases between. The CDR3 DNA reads TGTGCCAGCAGCCAAGCGGCGGACACTGAAGCTTTCTTT. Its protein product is CASSQAADTEAFF.

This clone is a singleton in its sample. CDR3 residues: CASTPSGETQYF. The CDR3 DNA reads TGTGCCAGCACCCCCTCGGGGGAGACCCAGTACTTC. The J gene is TRBJ2-5, the V gene TRBV6-6; possibly TRBD2 for D (5 bases). Trimming stripped 7 bases from V and 5 bases from J, with 11 bases between. Germline values: CDR1 MNHNY, CDR2 SVGAGI (reference sequence). The CDR3 sequence is 12 residues long.

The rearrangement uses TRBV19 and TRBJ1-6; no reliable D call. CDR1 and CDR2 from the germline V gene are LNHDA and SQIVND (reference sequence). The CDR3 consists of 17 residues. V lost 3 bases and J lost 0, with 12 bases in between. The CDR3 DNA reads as TGTGCCAGTAGTATCCGGGGTTTCGGCTCCTATAATTCACCCCTCCACTTT. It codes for CASSIRGFGSYNSPLHF.

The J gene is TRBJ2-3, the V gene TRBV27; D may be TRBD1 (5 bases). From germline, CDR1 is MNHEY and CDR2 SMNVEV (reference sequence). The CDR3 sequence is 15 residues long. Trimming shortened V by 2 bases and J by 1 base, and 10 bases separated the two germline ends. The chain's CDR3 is CASSLEGVGTDTQYF. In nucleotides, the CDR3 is TGTGCCAGCAGTTTAGAAGGGGTCGGCACAGATACGCAGTATTTT.

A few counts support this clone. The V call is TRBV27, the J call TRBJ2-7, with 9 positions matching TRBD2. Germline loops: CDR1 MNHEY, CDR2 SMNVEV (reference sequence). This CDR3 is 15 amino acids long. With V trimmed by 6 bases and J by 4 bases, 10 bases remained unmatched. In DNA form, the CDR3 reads TGTGCCAGCAGGCTACTAGCGGGTATATATTACGAGCAGTACTTC. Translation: CASRLLAGIYYEQYF.